Presented here are 19 T cell receptor beta chains from one specimen sequenced in a study of OX40 agonist ivuxolimab in advanced cancers. The assay was immunoSEQ multiplex PCR, and TCRdb's table has in-frame clones only and misses some. This sample has more than 80,000 clones, with 91% found just once. The sequencing used CD4+ or CD8+ T cells sorted from blood, collected in a trial of the OX40 agonist ivuxolimab. These receptors were taken from an adult with an advanced solid tumor such as melanoma, head and neck, liver or kidney cancer.

The chain links TRBV19 to TRBJ2-5; no clear D. V gave up 3 bases and J gave up 4 bases, with 3 bases separating them. Germline-derived CDR1 and CDR2 are LNHDA and SQIVND (reference sequence). The CDR3 has 11 amino acids. CDR3 in amino acids: CASSMAETQYF. The CDR3 DNA follows: TGTGCCAGTAGTATGGCAGAGACCCAGTACTTC.

V usage is TRBV30 and J usage is TRBJ1-6; no reliable D call. V lost 0 bases and J lost 5, with 5 bases in between. This CDR3 is 13 amino acids long. From germline, CDR1 is GTSNPN and CDR2 SVGIG (reference sequence). In DNA form, the CDR3 reads TGTGCCTGGAGTGTCGGGAATAATTCACCCCTCCACTTT. It translates to CAWSVGNNSPLHF.

This clone showed up just once. The chain combines TRBV7-6 with TRBJ2-1; 12 positions agree with TRBD2. Trimming removed 1 base from V and 8 bases from J; junction bases left unmatched: 3. This CDR3 has 15 residues. The germline V gene encodes CDR1 SGHVS and CDR2 FNYEAQ. As DNA, the CDR3 is TGTGCCAGCAGCTTAGGACTAGCGGGGGACCATGAGCAGTTCTTC. Residues: CASSLGLAGDHEQFF.

The genes are TRBV7-6 and TRBJ1-4; no definite D call. V was cut by 1 base and J by 8 bases, with 8 bases left in between. The CDR3 sequence is 13 residues long. The germline CDR1 and CDR2 sequences are SGHVS and FNYEAQ. CDR3 sequence reads: CASSLGPLEKLFF. The CDR3 DNA follows: TGTGCCAGCAGCTTAGGCCCTCTAGAAAAACTGTTTTTT.

The gene calls are TRBV28 and TRBJ2-1, with 7 bases aligning to TRBD1. V lost 5 bases, J lost 0 bases, and 7 bases stayed unmatched. CDR1 MDHEN and CDR2 SYDVKM come from the germline V gene. CDR3 length equals 16 residues. The CDR3 is CASSPLGGGSYNEQFF. CDR3 sequence (DNA): TGTGCCAGCAGTCCCTTAGGGGGCGGCTCCTACAATGAGCAGTTCTTC. The full variable domain, completed using reference TRBV28 and TRBJ2-1, is DVKVTQSSRYLVKRTGEKVFLECVQDMDHENMFWYRQDPGLGLRLIYFSYDVKMKEKGDIPEGYSVSREKKERFSLILESASTNQTSMYLCASSPLGGGSYNEQFFGPGTRLTVL.

V usage is TRBV11-2 and J usage is TRBJ2-1; D possibly corresponds to TRBD2 (6 bases). V shed 2 bases and J shed 4 bases, with 12 bases lying between them. Germline V lookup: CDR1 SGHAT, CDR2 FQNNGV. The CDR3 runs to 15 residues. DNA of the CDR3: TGTGCCAGCAGCTTACAAGGACTAATTTACAATGAGCAGTTCTTC. Its protein is CASSLQGLIYNEQFF. The full variable domain, in which reference TRBV11-2 and TRBJ2-1 provide the parts outside the CDR3, is EAGVAQSPRYKIIEKRQSVAFWCNPISGHATLYWYQQILGQGPKLLIQFQNNGVVDDSQLPKDRFSAERLKGVDSTLKIQPAKLEDSAVYLCASSLQGLIYNEQFFGPGTRLTVL.

The count of this clone is one. CDR3: CASGQGAVGNTIYF. CDR3 DNA: TGCGCCAGCGGACAGGGGGCCGTCGGGAACACCATATATTTT. This chain uses TRBV4-3 with TRBJ1-3; 11 bases line up with TRBD1. The CDR3 has 14 amino acids. J was trimmed by 7 bases and V by 8 bases; bases with no gene match: 7. The germline V gene has CDR1 LGHNA and CDR2 YSLEER.

This clone was seen once. The chain is built from TRBV30 and TRBJ1-4; no reliable D call. Germline V gene sequence: CDR1 GTSNPN, CDR2 SVGIG (reference sequence). The CDR3 runs to 11 residues. V lost 3 bases to trimming and J lost 4 bases, with 3 bases between them. Written as DNA, the CDR3 is TGTGCCTGGAGCTATAATGAAAAACTGTTTTTT. Protein product: CAWSYNEKLFF.

This sequence joins TRBV29-1 and TRBJ2-1; D is undetermined. The germline V and J ends were trimmed by 3 bases and 6 bases, with 0 bases remaining between them. The CDR3 is made up of 9 amino acids. Germline assignment: CDR1 SQVTM and CDR2 ANQGSEA. The CDR3 DNA reads as TGCAGCGTTGACAATGAGCAGTTCTTC. It codes for CSVDNEQFF.

This rearrangement joins TRBV28 to TRBJ1-5, with D tentatively TRBD1 (5 bases). V was clipped by 1 base and J by 10 bases, with 11 bases between them. The CDR3 has 13 residues. From germline, CDR1 is MDHEN and CDR2 SYDVKM. In DNA form, the CDR3 reads TGTGCCAGCAGTTTATTTTTCCAGGGTCCCCAGCATTTT. Protein: CASSLFFQGPQHF.

This clone was counted only a few times. The rearrangement uses TRBV13 and TRBJ2-3, with D unresolved. Germline loops: CDR1 PRHDT, CDR2 FYEKMQ (reference sequence). Trimming took 0 bases from V and 1 from J, leaving 5 bases between them. The CDR3 is 14 residues long. The CDR3, as DNA: TGTGCCAGCAGCTTAGGCCGGGGCACAGATACGCAGTATTTT. This codes for CASSLGRGTDTQYF.

The chain joins TRBV30 to TRBJ1-2; D possibly corresponds to TRBD1 (5 bases). The CDR3 spans 12 residues. Trimming shortened V by 5 bases and J by 8 bases, and 15 bases separated the two germline ends. Germline V lookup: CDR1 GTSNPN, CDR2 SVGIG (reference sequence). CDR3 loop: CAWGGSPKGYTF. CDR3 DNA: TGTGCCTGGGGGGGAAGTCCCAAGGGCTACACCTTC. The full variable domain, rest sourced from reference TRBV30 and TRBJ1-2, is SQTIHQWPATLVQPVGSPLSLECTVEGTSNPNLYWYRQAAGRGLQLLFYSVGIGQISSEVPQNLSASRPQDRQFILSSKKLLLSDSGFYLCAWGGSPKGYTFGSGTRLTVV.

This sequence joins TRBV13 and TRBJ2-7; the D is unclear. The CDR3 extends over 13 amino acids. V lost 0 bases and J lost 0, with 3 bases in between. CDR1 is PRHDT, CDR2 FYEKMQ, per germline (reference sequence). In nucleotides, the CDR3 is TGTGCCAGCAGCTTAGGTGGCTCCTACGAGCAGTACGTC. Amino acid sequence: CASSLGGSYEQYV.

The J gene is TRBJ1-2, the V gene TRBV11-3; D is uncertain. With 5 bases removed from V and 5 bases from J, the gap between germline ends came to 15 bases. This CDR3 has 14 residues. Germline V gene sequence: CDR1 SGHNT, CDR2 YENEEA. CDR3 protein: CASSPNTVDYGYTF. CDR3 bases: TGTGCCAGCAGCCCGAATACGGTGGATTATGGCTACACCTTC.

The chain recombines TRBV7-6 with TRBJ2-1; tentatively, D is TRBD2 (6 bases). This CDR3 spans 13 amino acids. Germline V gene sequence: CDR1 SGHVS, CDR2 FNYEAQ. The V gene lost 8 bases and the J gene lost 4 bases, with 12 bases spanning the gap. The CDR3 protein is CASSSEGYNEQFF. The CDR3 DNA follows: TGTGCCAGCTCGTCGGAGGGGTACAATGAGCAGTTCTTC.

This sequence joins TRBV4-1 and TRBJ1-6; TRBD1 is a possible D gene (6 bases). Germline V gives CDR1 MGHRA, CDR2 YSYEKL. Deletions cut 3 bases from V and 11 bases from J, with 8 bases between. This CDR3 has 12 amino acids. CDR3 in amino acids: CASSQGAPPLHF. CDR3 nucleotides: TGCGCCAGCAGCCAGGGGGCTCCACCCCTCCACTTT.

This clone was detected once. This sequence joins TRBV27 and TRBJ2-7; D remains unclear. The V gene lost 2 bases and the J gene lost 5 bases, with 13 bases spanning the gap. This CDR3 contains 14 residues. Per the germline V gene, CDR1 is MNHEY and CDR2 is SMNVEV (reference sequence). DNA of the CDR3: TGTGCCAGCAGTTTAAGGCAGGTCAGCGACGAGCAGTACTTC. It yields the protein CASSLRQVSDEQYF.

This chain joins TRBV7-6 and TRBJ2-7; D is perhaps TRBD1 (6 bases). This CDR3 has 13 residues. Per the germline V gene, CDR1 is SGHVS and CDR2 is FNYEAQ. Trimming cost V 3 bases and J 3 bases, with 9 bases left between them. The DNA of the CDR3 is TGTGCCAGCAGCTTGGGGACACTCTACGAGCAGTACTTC. Amino acids: CASSLGTLYEQYF.

The V and J genes are TRBV14 and TRBJ2-1, with a weak D call TRBD2 (5 bases). The germline V and J ends were trimmed by 1 base and 3 bases, with 13 bases remaining between them. The length of the CDR3 is 16 residues. CDR1 is SGHDN and CDR2 is FVKESK in the germline V gene. CDR3 region: CASSQGTSGVYNEQFF. CDR3 bases: TGTGCCAGCAGCCAAGGGACTTCTGGGGTCTACAATGAGCAGTTCTTC.